The 27 T cell receptor beta chains below all came from one sample that was sequenced in a study of cytomegalovirus exposure and HLA in healthy donors. Researchers ran the PCR with 60 Vbeta and 13 Jbeta primers. The table came from immunoSEQ multiplex PCR; TCRdb's copy has only in-frame clones and leaves some out. This table holds tens of thousands of clones, approximately 89% found once. Input material: PBMCs. All receptors come from a man aged 25-40 years in good health and CMV-seropositive.

This chain links TRBV7-6 with TRBJ1-4; unclear D gene. The CDR3 is 12 residues long. V was shortened by 6 bases and J by 3 bases, with 5 bases between the two germline ends. Germline assignment: CDR1 SGHVS and CDR2 FNYEAQ. CDR3: CASRGANEKLFF. Written as DNA, the CDR3 is TGTGCCAGCAGAGGAGCTAATGAAAAACTGTTTTTT.

This clone was recorded once. V and J are TRBV6-5 and TRBJ1-2; D perhaps matches TRBD1 (6 bases). Trimming cost V 5 bases and J 7 bases, with 20 bases left between them. This CDR3 spans 15 amino acids. Germline loops: CDR1 MNHEY, CDR2 SVGAGI. In DNA, the CDR3 is TGTGCCAGCAGTAACTACTTTACAGGGCTGGGTGGCTACACCTTC. Translated: CASSNYFTGLGGYTF.

The rearrangement links TRBV4-1 to TRBJ2-1; perhaps TRBD1 as D (5 bases). The V gene's germline CDR1 is MGHRA and CDR2 YSYEKL. With 0 bases removed from V and 3 bases from J, the gap between germline ends came to 12 bases. The length of the CDR3 is 16 residues. The CDR3 reads CASSQERSGIYNEQFF. CDR3 sequence (DNA): TGCGCCAGCAGCCAAGAAAGGTCAGGGATCTACAATGAGCAGTTCTTC.

J is TRBJ2-2 and V is TRBV15; 7 nucleotides align to TRBD2. Germline loops: CDR1 LNHNV, CDR2 YYDKDF (reference sequence). V shed 1 base, J shed 6 bases, and the junction held 8 bases outside the gene matches. The CDR3 spans 16 residues. The CDR3 nucleotides read TGTGCCACCAGCAGAGTTGCGGGAGTCCTCCCCGGGGAGCTGTTTTTT. It specifies CATSRVAGVLPGELFF.

V is TRBV10-3 and J is TRBJ1-1, with a weak D call TRBD1 (6 bases). The CDR3 spans 15 residues. CDR1 is ENHRY and CDR2 is SYGVKD in the germline V gene. V lost 1 base and J lost 7, with 16 bases in between. CDR3 in amino acids: CAISEWGPRGGEAFF. The CDR3 coding sequence is TGTGCCATCAGTGAGTGGGGGCCCAGAGGGGGTGAAGCTTTCTTT.

This clone appeared a few times. J is TRBJ1-4 and V is TRBV15; D gene ambiguous. The CDR3 has 14 residues. Germline V lookup: CDR1 LNHNV, CDR2 YYDKDF (reference sequence). V dropped 9 bases and J dropped 0 bases, with 11 bases sitting between them. This chain's CDR3 is CATSQASTNEKLFF. The DNA for the CDR3 is TGTGCCACTTCTCAAGCCTCAACTAATGAAAAACTGTTTTTT.

The V and J genes are TRBV7-2 and TRBJ1-1, with D possibly TRBD1 on 5 matching bases. V was shortened by 4 bases and J by 3 bases, with 12 bases between the two germline ends. CDR3 length: 14 residues. Germline loops: CDR1 SGHTA, CDR2 FQGNSA. Here the CDR3 reads CASSYMFRDTEAFF. The CDR3 DNA is TGTGCCAGCAGCTATATGTTCAGGGACACTGAAGCTTTCTTT.

V and J are TRBV27 and TRBJ2-7; 10 nucleotides line up with TRBD2. The CDR3 spans 15 residues. Germline V gene lookup returns CDR1 MNHEY and CDR2 SMNVEV (reference sequence). Unmatched junction bases numbered 6, after V lost 3 bases and J lost 4 bases. Written as DNA, the CDR3 is TGTGCCAGCAGTTTCGGGCTAGCGGGAGTTTACGAGCAGTACTTC. This gives the protein CASSFGLAGVYEQYF.

V and J are TRBV2 and TRBJ1-4, with no clear D. Trimming shortened V by 7 bases and J by 7 bases, and 16 bases separated the two germline ends. From germline, CDR1 is SNHLY and CDR2 FYNNEI. The CDR3 has 14 residues. The CDR3 spells CASNPRSLGEKLFF. The CDR3 nucleotides read TGTGCCAGCAATCCAAGAAGCCTAGGTGAAAAACTGTTTTTT.

The rearrangement uses TRBV6-5 and TRBJ2-1; TRBD2 matches at 11 bases. The CDR3 loop spans 15 amino acids. Germline V gene data show CDR1 as MNHEY and CDR2 as SVGAGI. With 5 bases clipped from V and 4 bases from J, the junction kept 4 bases outside the gene matches. CDR3 DNA sequence: TGTGCCAGCAGTATAACTAGCGGGAGTTACAATGAGCAGTTCTTC. It codes for CASSITSGSYNEQFF.

The chain joins TRBV19 to TRBJ2-1; 8 nucleotides align to TRBD1. Germline V lookup: CDR1 LNHDA, CDR2 SQIVND (reference sequence). The ends lost 4 bases at V and 7 bases at J; junction bases unmatched: 9. The CDR3 consists of 15 residues. The CDR3 DNA sequence: TGTGCCAGTAGTACCTTAGGACAGGGTTGGAATGAGCAGTTCTTC. Translated, it gives CASSTLGQGWNEQFF.

The chain couples TRBV28 to TRBJ1-5; no reliable D call. The CDR3 length is 16 residues. V was shortened by 3 bases and J by 6 bases, with 18 bases between the two germline ends. Germline CDR1 is MDHEN and CDR2 is SYDVKM. Written as DNA, the CDR3 is TGTGCCAGCAGTTTCGGCGGCGGGGTCGTAAGTCAGCCCCAGCATTTT. Residues: CASSFGGGVVSQPQHF.

This clone was counted a single time. This chain joins TRBV30 and TRBJ1-4, with D maybe TRBD1 (6 bases). CDR1 is GTSNPN, CDR2 SVGIG, per germline (reference sequence). V lost 7 bases, J lost 4 bases, and 13 bases lay in between. The CDR3 is 13 amino acids. CDR3 protein: CASRTAYNEKLFF. CDR3 sequence (DNA): TGTGCCTCCAGGACAGCTTATAATGAAAAACTGTTTTTT.

The chain couples TRBV6-5 to TRBJ2-3; D ambiguous. The V gene's germline CDR1 is MNHEY and CDR2 SVGAGI. V lost 5 bases and J lost 2, with 11 bases in between. The CDR3 totals 14 residues. The CDR3 here is CASSIAGSTDTQYF. For the CDR3, the DNA is TGTGCCAGCAGTATAGCCGGATCCACAGATACGCAGTATTTT.

This clone was observed a single time. The chain links TRBV9 to TRBJ2-1; 7 bases are a match to TRBD2. CDR1 is SGDLS, CDR2 YYNGEE, per germline. This CDR3 comprises 11 residues. V gave up 0 bases and J gave up 14 bases; unmatched junction bases: 2. Written as DNA, the CDR3 is TGTGCCAGCAGCGTAGGTGGGAGGGAGTTCTTC. It codes for CASSVGGREFF.

The chain uses TRBV6-1 and TRBJ2-1; 7 positions match TRBD1. Germline V gene data show CDR1 as MNHNS and CDR2 as SASEGT. After removal of 7 bases from V and 10 bases from J, the junction contained 10 bases not matched to a gene. The CDR3 runs 13 residues. The CDR3 protein is CASTPDRVREQFF. CDR3 DNA sequence: TGTGCCAGCACTCCCGACAGGGTTCGGGAGCAGTTCTTC.

The V and J genes are TRBV15 and TRBJ1-5, with D hard to call. Germline V lookup: CDR1 LNHNV, CDR2 YYDKDF (reference sequence). Trimming stripped 4 bases from V and 5 bases from J, with 6 bases between. The CDR3 length is 12 residues. CDR3 in amino acids: CATSIIDQPQHF. The CDR3 DNA reads TGTGCCACCAGCATAATTGATCAGCCCCAGCATTTT.

This clone was seen a few times. This chain joins TRBV27 and TRBJ2-5; 11 bases are shared with TRBD2. Germline V gives CDR1 MNHEY, CDR2 SMNVEV (reference sequence). V lost 4 bases, J lost 4 bases, and 2 bases stayed unmatched. The CDR3 loop spans 14 amino acids. The CDR3 is CASSYTSGRETQYF. The DNA for the CDR3 is TGTGCCAGCAGTTATACTAGCGGGAGAGAGACCCAGTACTTC.

The genes are TRBV19 and TRBJ1-4; D remains unclear. Germline CDR1 is LNHDA and CDR2 is SQIVND (reference sequence). V lost 4 bases, J lost 5 bases, and 14 bases lay in between. The CDR3 has 15 amino acids. CDR3 sequence reads: CASSTAGISNEKLFF. The CDR3, as DNA: TGTGCCAGTAGTACGGCCGGGATCTCAAATGAAAAACTGTTTTTT. Full variable domain (rest looked up from reference TRBV19 and TRBJ1-4): DGGITQSPKYLFRKEGQNVTLSCEQNLNHDAMYWYRQDPGQGLRLIYYSQIVNDFQKGDIAEGYSVSREKKESFPLTVTSAQKNPTAFYLCASSTAGISNEKLFFGSGTQLSVL.

This sequence joins TRBV5-1 and TRBJ2-6; D possibly corresponds to TRBD1 (6 bases). Germline CDR1 SGHRS, CDR2 YFSETQ. The CDR3 length is 16 residues. Trimming left V 0 bases short and J 0 bases short, with 7 bases between. The CDR3 bases are TGCGCCAGCAGCTTGGACAGGGTCTCTGGGGCCAACGTCCTGACTTTC. Amino acids: CASSLDRVSGANVLTF.

The J gene is TRBJ2-5, the V gene TRBV28, with 8 nucleotides matching TRBD1. The trim removed 2 bases at V and 5 bases at J, leaving 7 bases unmatched. Looked up from germline, CDR1 is MDHEN and CDR2 is SYDVKM. CDR3 length: 15 amino acids. The CDR3 nucleotides are TGTGCCAGCAGTTTACGGACAGGGAGTAGGGAGACCCAGTACTTC. Translating it yields CASSLRTGSRETQYF. The full variable domain, in which reference TRBV28 and TRBJ2-5 provide the parts outside the CDR3, is DVKVTQSSRYLVKRTGEKVFLECVQDMDHENMFWYRQDPGLGLRLIYFSYDVKMKEKGDIPEGYSVSREKKERFSLILESASTNQTSMYLCASSLRTGSRETQYFGPGTRLLVL.

V usage is TRBV7-2 and J usage is TRBJ1-4; D unclear. This CDR3 contains 16 residues. The V end lost 3 bases, the J end lost 3 bases, and 14 bases lay between the germline ends. Germline V gene data show CDR1 as SGHTA and CDR2 as FQGNSA. For the CDR3, the DNA is TGTGCCAGCAGCTTTGGCACATACATTGCTAATGAAAAACTGTTTTTT. Translating it yields CASSFGTYIANEKLFF.

This rearrangement joins TRBV27 to TRBJ2-7; D might be TRBD1 (6 bases). Germline-derived CDR1 and CDR2 are MNHEY and SMNVEV (reference sequence). The V end was cut by 3 bases, the J end by 0 bases, with 12 bases between. This CDR3 comprises 15 residues. The CDR3 reads CASSLTGSSSYEQYF. The DNA of the CDR3 is TGTGCCAGCAGTTTGACAGGTTCGAGCTCCTACGAGCAGTACTTC.

This chain connects TRBV2 to TRBJ2-1, with TRBD2 as a possible D gene (6 bases). V lost 5 bases, J lost 5 bases, and 13 bases lay in between. The CDR3 is 14 amino acids. Per the germline V gene, CDR1 is SNHLY and CDR2 is FYNNEI. The CDR3 reads CASSLEGLDNEQFF. In DNA form, the CDR3 reads TGTGCCAGCAGTCTGGAGGGCCTCGACAATGAGCAGTTCTTC.

The chain combines TRBV2 with TRBJ2-7, with 7 positions matching TRBD1. The CDR3 totals 12 residues. With 6 bases clipped from V and 6 bases from J, the junction kept 5 bases outside the gene matches. Germline CDR1 and CDR2: SNHLY and FYNNEI. CDR3 in DNA: TGTGCCAGCAGGTGGGACAGAAGCGAGCAGTACTTC. Its protein product is CASRWDRSEQYF.

V usage is TRBV5-5 and J usage is TRBJ1-2; a weak D match, TRBD1 (5 bases). V was shortened by 5 bases and J by 4 bases, with 12 bases between the two germline ends. Germline CDR1 SGHKS, CDR2 YYEKEE (reference sequence). The CDR3 is made up of 13 amino acids. CDR3 DNA sequence: TGTGCCAGCAGTATGCGGGGGGTCTATGGCTACACCTTC. Protein: CASSMRGVYGYTF.

This rearrangement joins TRBV2 to TRBJ2-5; D is unresolved. Gene TRBJ2-7 matches the end of the DNA better, so the J call may be wrong. This CDR3 spans 13 amino acids. CDR1 and CDR2 (germline): SNHLY, FYNNEI. This CDR3 reads CASSESQINEQYF. The CDR3 nucleotides read TGTGCCAGCAGTGAGAGTCAAATCAACGAGCAGTACTTC.